Presented here are 17 T cell receptor beta chains from one specimen sequenced in a study of cytomegalovirus exposure and HLA in healthy donors (dated by TCRdb to 2017 to 2019). Library generation was performed with the immunoSEQ multiplex PCR assay. The multiplex PCR relied on a mix of 60 forward primers for TCR Vbeta segments and 13 reverse primers for TCR Jbeta segments. In TCRdb, the immuneACCESS table is reduced to in-frame sequences with V and J assigned. These tables do not hold every clone; where another copy was compared, an unresolved V gene accounts for under half, and the others remain unexplained. Within this sample are 45,000 to 60,000 clones, with over 60% of them counted one time only. 7% to 10% of the sample is in the top ten clones. The material sequenced was PBMCs. These receptor sequences come from a woman aged 45-65 years in good health and CMV-seronegative.

The chain has TRBV28 and TRBJ1-2; D is uncertain. This CDR3 spans 11 amino acids. Per the germline V gene, CDR1 is MDHEN and CDR2 is SYDVKM. Trimming shortened V by 4 bases and J by 4 bases, and 4 bases separated the two germline ends. The chain's CDR3 is CASSSFYGYTF. The CDR3 region has the DNA TGTGCCAGCAGTTCTTTCTATGGCTACACCTTC.

The chain combines TRBV5-4 with TRBJ2-6; no firm D call. CDR3 size: 13 residues. V dropped 4 bases and J dropped 0 bases, with 2 bases sitting between them. Germline V gene lookup returns CDR1 SGHNT and CDR2 YYREEE (reference sequence). CDR3 nucleotides: TGTGCCAGCAGCCTCTCTGGGGCCAACGTCCTGACTTTC. This codes for CASSLSGANVLTF.

The V and J genes are TRBV5-1 and TRBJ2-7, with TRBD1 matching over 10 bases. The CDR3 is made up of 15 amino acids. With V trimmed by 0 bases and J by 5 bases, 5 bases remained unmatched. Germline CDR1 is SGHRS and CDR2 is YFSETQ. For the CDR3, the DNA is TGCGCCAGCAGCTTGGCCGGGGACAGGGGACACGAGCAGTACTTC. Encoded protein: CASSLAGDRGHEQYF.

The rearrangement uses TRBV6-1 and TRBJ2-7; 7 positions match TRBD1. The CDR3 totals 14 residues. Germline CDR1 reads MNHNS; CDR2 reads SASEGT. The junction had 11 bases not matched to a gene; V was cut back by 8 bases and J by 4 bases. This chain's CDR3 is CASALPGQSYEQYF. CDR3 bases: TGTGCCAGCGCTCTTCCGGGACAGTCTTACGAGCAGTACTTC.

This chain links TRBV28 with TRBJ2-3; 10 nucleotides match TRBD1. Germline-derived CDR1 and CDR2 are MDHEN and SYDVKM. This CDR3 has 14 amino acids. Losses at the gene ends were 5 bases for V and 4 bases for J; bases not matched to a gene: 3. CDR3 region: CASSSGTGADTQYF. The CDR3 DNA reads as TGTGCCAGCAGTAGTGGGACAGGGGCAGATACGCAGTATTTT.

This chain connects TRBV29-1 to TRBJ1-5; possible D gene TRBD1, 5 bases. Trimming took 6 bases from V and 0 from J, leaving 15 bases between them. Germline V CDR1 and CDR2: SQVTM, ANQGSEA. The CDR3 loop spans 15 amino acids. The CDR3 spells CSVSHGGNSNQPQHF. Written as DNA, the CDR3 is TGCAGCGTCTCACATGGGGGGAATAGCAATCAGCCCCAGCATTTT.

The rearrangement joins TRBV9 to TRBJ2-1, with 11 bases matching TRBD1. Germline V gene lookup returns CDR1 SGDLS and CDR2 YYNGEE. CDR3 length equals 15 residues. The J segment lost 5 bases and the V segment lost 4 bases, leaving 5 bases of the junction unmatched. The CDR3 sequence: CASSLEDRGHNEQFF. The CDR3 DNA reads TGTGCCAGCAGCCTCGAGGACAGGGGGCACAATGAGCAGTTCTTC.

The rearrangement links TRBV11-2 to TRBJ1-1; D gene unclear. Germline values: CDR1 SGHAT, CDR2 FQNNGV. Trimming removed 0 bases at V and 6 bases at J, with 5 bases between. There are 12 residues in the CDR3. CDR3 in DNA: TGTGCCAGCAGCTTAGAGAGCGCTGAAGCTTTCTTT. Its protein is CASSLESAEAFF.

J is TRBJ1-2 and V is TRBV5-6, with TRBD1 matching over 7 bases. This CDR3 has 14 residues. J was trimmed by 7 bases and V by 1 base; bases with no gene match: 7. The V gene's germline CDR1 is SGHDT and CDR2 YYEEEE. CDR3 in DNA: TGTGCCAGCAGCTTGTATCAGGGGGAGTCTGGCTACACCTTC. Amino acid sequence: CASSLYQGESGYTF.

The chain couples TRBV5-1 to TRBJ2-1; the D gene is possibly TRBD1 (5 bases). This CDR3 contains 13 residues. Germline assignment: CDR1 SGHRS and CDR2 YFSETQ. Trimming stripped 0 bases from V and 6 bases from J, with 7 bases between. The CDR3 DNA reads as TGCGCCAGCAGCTTGGCAGGGCGCAATGAGCAGTTCTTC. This sequence encodes CASSLAGRNEQFF.

This chain links TRBV29-1 with TRBJ2-7; no firm D call. Germline lookup yields CDR1 SQVTM and CDR2 ANQGSEA. There are 13 residues in the CDR3. The germline V and J ends were trimmed by 0 bases and 2 bases, with 8 bases remaining between them. As DNA, the CDR3 is TGCAGCGTTGAAGACAGGCTCGCCTACGAGCAGTACTTC. Translation gives CSVEDRLAYEQYF.

The genes are TRBV1 and TRBJ2-5; the table gives TRBD1 as D, unverified against the DNA. TRBV1 is termed a pseudogene. The CDR3 loop spans 15 amino acids. CDR3: CTPRAPRGPAETQYF. The DNA for the CDR3 is TGCACCCCACGTGCCCCAAGGGGGCCGGCAGAGACCCAGTACTTC.

This clone was recorded a few times. The rearrangement joins TRBV10-2 to TRBJ2-7, with 9 bases identical to TRBD1. Losses at the gene ends were 5 bases for V and 7 bases for J; bases not matched to a gene: 6. The CDR3 sequence is 13 residues long. Germline assignment: CDR1 WSHSY and CDR2 SAAADI. CDR3 region: CASSRDRVSEQYF. CDR3 in DNA: TGCGCCAGCAGTAGGGACAGGGTGTCGGAGCAGTACTTC.

The chain uses TRBV21-1 and TRBJ2-3; the DNA was not compared with TRBD2, the D call given in the table. TRBV21-1 is a pseudogene segment. The CDR3 has 15 amino acids. CDR3 sequence: CASSRLAGEGDTQYF. The CDR3 nucleotides read TGTGCCAGCAGCAGACTAGCGGGAGAAGGAGATACGCAGTATTTT.

In nucleotides, the CDR3 is TGTGCCAGTAGTATCGGATCGGTGGGGGCGGTCACAACTAATGAAAAACTGTTTTTT. Translated, it gives CASSIGSVGAVTTNEKLFF. The rearrangement joins TRBV19 to TRBJ1-4; possible D gene TRBD1, 6 bases. The CDR3 has 19 residues. V lost 3 bases and J lost 0, with 20 bases in between. Germline V gives CDR1 LNHDA, CDR2 SQIVND (reference sequence).

This chain connects TRBV10-3 to TRBJ2-1, with unresolved D. Germline CDR1 reads ENHRY; CDR2 reads SYGVKD. V was cut by 0 bases and J by 6 bases, with 3 bases left in between. CDR3 length equals 12 residues. The CDR3 bases are TGTGCCATCAGTGAGTCACTCAATGAGCAGTTCTTC. Residues: CAISESLNEQFF.

The chain uses TRBV2 and TRBJ2-7; D gene unclear. The ends were cut back, 2 bases at V and 5 bases at J, with 10 bases in the middle. CDR1 is SNHLY and CDR2 is FYNNEI in the germline V gene. The length of the CDR3 is 13 residues. CDR3 amino acids: CASSELLRDEQYF. The CDR3 nucleotides are TGTGCCAGCAGTGAATTACTGCGTGACGAGCAGTACTTC.